A single sample gave rise to the 11 T cell receptor beta chains below, sequenced in a study of Ad26.COV2.S vaccination and SARS-CoV-2 variants. Here immunoSEQ multiplex PCR was the method, and the copy in TCRdb shows in-frame clones only, minus some. The data hold 500,000 or so clones, with approximately 89% observed a single time. The treatment is: about 20 received Ad26.COV2.S at low or high dose, single or two shots; about 5 received placebo; per-sample allocation not given. On day 63 after the first injection, vaccine and placebo recipients gave samples. Source: peripheral blood, taken in a trial of Ad26.COV2.S vaccine versus placebo. Receptor source: a person between 18 and 65 years old who received the Ad26.COV2.S COVID-19 vaccine or a placebo.

The rearrangement links TRBV5-1 to TRBJ2-1, with TRBD2 matching over 15 bases. The trim removed 3 bases at V and 7 bases at J, leaving 8 bases unmatched. Germline V CDR1 and CDR2: SGHRS, YFSETQ. The CDR3 loop spans 17 amino acids. CDR3 coding DNA: TGCGCCAGCAGCTCATGGACTAGCGGGGGGGCCGGTAATGAGCAGTTCTTC. This encodes CASSSWTSGGAGNEQFF.

The chain combines TRBV28 with TRBJ1-4; D might be TRBD1 (5 bases). The CDR3 contains 13 residues. The germline V and J ends were trimmed by 8 bases and 7 bases, with 14 bases remaining between them. Germline loops: CDR1 MDHEN, CDR2 SYDVKM. The CDR3 here is CASSGEEGEKLFF. CDR3 bases: TGTGCCAGCTCGGGGGAGGAGGGTGAAAAACTGTTTTTT.

This rearrangement joins TRBV11-3 to TRBJ2-5; tentative D call: TRBD2 (6 bases). The CDR3 contains 14 residues. The V end was cut by 6 bases, the J end by 0 bases, with 11 bases between. Per germline, CDR1 SGHNT and CDR2 YENEEA. This CDR3 reads CASRVGGNQETQYF. The CDR3 DNA is TGTGCCAGCAGGGTAGGAGGGAACCAAGAGACCCAGTACTTC.

The chain employs TRBV27 and TRBJ2-1; TRBD2 aligns across 11 bases. Germline V gene lookup returns CDR1 MNHEY and CDR2 SMNVEV (reference sequence). J lost 7 bases, V lost 6 bases, and 8 bases had no gene match. This CDR3 comprises 15 residues. CDR3 loop: CASRLLAGGKNEQFF. The CDR3 nucleotides read TGTGCCAGCAGGCTCTTAGCGGGAGGGAAAAATGAGCAGTTCTTC.

The gene calls are TRBV30 and TRBJ1-1, with 8 bases fitting TRBD1. The germline gives CDR1 GTSNPN, CDR2 SVGIG (reference sequence). The CDR3 loop spans 14 amino acids. J was trimmed by 0 bases and V by 7 bases; bases with no gene match: 7. CDR3 region: CALCDRGMNTEAFF. CDR3 nucleotide sequence: TGTGCCTTATGCGACAGGGGAATGAACACTGAAGCTTTCTTT.

This sequence joins TRBV5-8 and TRBJ2-3, with 9 bases that match TRBD1. Germline V CDR1 and CDR2: SGHTS, YDEGEE. The length of the CDR3 is 17 residues. V was clipped by 0 bases and J by 4 bases; unmatched bases: 9. The CDR3 loop is CASSLGTGVGAADTQYF. The CDR3 DNA reads TGTGCCAGCAGCTTGGGGACAGGGGTGGGGGCCGCAGATACGCAGTATTTT.

In its sample, this clone was seen a few times. V gene TRBV28 combines with J gene TRBJ1-5; D possibly corresponds to TRBD1 (5 bases). Trimming removed 3 bases at V and 5 bases at J, with 11 bases between. CDR1 and CDR2 (germline): MDHEN, SYDVKM. The CDR3 extends over 14 amino acids. This chain's CDR3 is CASSLLGGDQPQHF. The CDR3 region has the DNA TGTGCCAGCAGTTTGCTCGGAGGGGATCAGCCCCAGCATTTT.

This clone was detected once. The chain carries TRBV15 and TRBJ2-1, with 12 bases that match TRBD2. The length of the CDR3 is 15 residues. Germline V gene data show CDR1 as LNHNV and CDR2 as YYDKDF (reference sequence). Trimming removed 5 bases from V and 2 bases from J; junction bases left unmatched: 1. The CDR3 here is CATSWTSGTYNEQFF. The CDR3 DNA is TGTGCCACCAGCTGGACTAGCGGGACCTACAATGAGCAGTTCTTC.

The chain is built from TRBV11-1 and TRBJ1-1; 7 positions agree with TRBD1. The CDR3 covers 13 residues. CDR1 and CDR2 from the germline V gene are SGHAT and FQDESV (reference sequence). Unmatched junction bases numbered 10, after V lost 4 bases and J lost 11 bases. CDR3 loop: CASSSQDRERAFF. Here the CDR3 DNA reads TGTGCCAGCAGCTCCCAAGACAGGGAGCGCGCTTTCTTT.

In its sample, this clone was seen a few times. The J gene is TRBJ1-3, the V gene TRBV7-9; a possible D gene is TRBD1 (5 bases). CDR3 length equals 15 residues. CDR1 and CDR2 from the germline V gene are SEHNR and FQNEAQ (reference sequence). V lost 5 bases and J 1 base, leaving 12 bases between the germline ends. CDR3: CASSPLGRSGNTIYF. The CDR3 coding sequence is TGTGCCAGCAGCCCGCTGGGGCGGTCTGGAAACACCATATATTTT.

The V and J genes are TRBV5-1 and TRBJ1-1; the match to TRBD1 covers 8 bases. CDR3 length equals 15 residues. Per germline, CDR1 SGHRS and CDR2 YFSETQ. V lost 4 bases, J lost 3 bases, and 8 bases stayed unmatched. The CDR3 protein is CASSPGGSSDTEAFF. In DNA form, the CDR3 reads TGCGCCAGCAGCCCAGGGGGCTCTTCGGACACTGAAGCTTTCTTT.